This T cell receptor beta chain was obtained from a study of shared clonotypes between healthy human individuals. About the study: Each donor's CD4 naive and CD4 memory cells filled three plates apiece, CD8 naive two, and CD8 memory one.

Naive CD8 cells, CD45RO-negative and positively selected for CCR7, excluded terminally differentiated effector memory CD45RA+ cells. Only in-frame clones appear in the TCRdb table, and some are missing; sequencing was by immunoSEQ multiplex PCR. The sample has millions of clones, roughly 91% seen once. A remark on this clone: One junction end disagrees with the germline gene, perhaps due to a read error.

The CDR3 is made up of 13 amino acids. The germline V gene encodes CDR1 SEHNR and CDR2 FQNEAQ (reference sequence). V is TRBV7-9 and J is TRBJ2-1, with D unresolved. The TCR originated in a man aged 18 to 30 in good health. Some clones in this sample may be carry-over from other donors' samples. The specimen was naive CD8+ T cells from PBMCs. The CDR3 DNA reads TGTGCCAGCCGCAGGCCCTCCAACAATGAGCAGTTCTTC. Its protein is CASRRPSNNEQFF. The variable domain in full, completed from reference TRBV7-9 and TRBJ2-1, reads DTGVSQNPRHKITKRGQNVTFRCDPISEHNRLYWYRQTLGQGPEFLTYFQNEAQLEKSRLLSDRFSAERPKGSFSTLEIQRTEQGDSAMYLCASRRPSNNEQFFGPGTRLTVL.